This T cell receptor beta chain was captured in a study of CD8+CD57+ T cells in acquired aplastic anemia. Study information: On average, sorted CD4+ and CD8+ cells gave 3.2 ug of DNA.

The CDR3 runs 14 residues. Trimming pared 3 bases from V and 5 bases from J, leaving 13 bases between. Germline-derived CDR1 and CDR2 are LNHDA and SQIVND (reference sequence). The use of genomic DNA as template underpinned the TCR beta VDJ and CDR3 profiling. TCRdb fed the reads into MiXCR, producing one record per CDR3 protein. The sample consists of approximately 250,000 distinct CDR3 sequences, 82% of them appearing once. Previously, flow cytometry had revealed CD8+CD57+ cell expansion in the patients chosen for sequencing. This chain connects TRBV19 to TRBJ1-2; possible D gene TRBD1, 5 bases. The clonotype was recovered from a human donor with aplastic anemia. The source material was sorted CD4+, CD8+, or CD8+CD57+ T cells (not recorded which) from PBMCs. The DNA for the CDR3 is TGTGCCAGTAGTATTCGTGGGGCCCCGTATGGCTACACCTTC. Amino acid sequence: CASSIRGAPYGYTF.